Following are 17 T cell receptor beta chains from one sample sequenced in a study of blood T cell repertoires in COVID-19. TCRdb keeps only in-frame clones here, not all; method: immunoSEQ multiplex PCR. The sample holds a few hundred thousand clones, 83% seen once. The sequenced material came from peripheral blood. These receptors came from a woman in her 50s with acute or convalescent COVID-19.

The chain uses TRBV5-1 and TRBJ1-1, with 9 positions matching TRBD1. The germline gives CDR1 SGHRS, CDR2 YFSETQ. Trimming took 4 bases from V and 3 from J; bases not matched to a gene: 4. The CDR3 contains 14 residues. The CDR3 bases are TGCGCCAGCAGCCCGGACAGGGGTGACACTGAAGCTTTCTTT. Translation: CASSPDRGDTEAFF.

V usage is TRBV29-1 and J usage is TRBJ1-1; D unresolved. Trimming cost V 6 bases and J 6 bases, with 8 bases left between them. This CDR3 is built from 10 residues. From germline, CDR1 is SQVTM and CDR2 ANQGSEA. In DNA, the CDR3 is TGCAGCGTCGACGGGGCTGAAGCTTTCTTT. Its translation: CSVDGAEAFF.

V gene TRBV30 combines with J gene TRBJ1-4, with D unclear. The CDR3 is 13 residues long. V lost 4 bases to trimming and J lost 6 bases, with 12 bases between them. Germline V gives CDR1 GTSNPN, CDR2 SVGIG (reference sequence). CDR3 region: CAWTNRDYEKLFF. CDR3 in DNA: TGTGCCTGGACGAACCGAGATTATGAAAAACTGTTTTTT. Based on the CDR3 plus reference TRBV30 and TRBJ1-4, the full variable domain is SQTIHQWPATLVQPVGSPLSLECTVEGTSNPNLYWYRQAAGRGLQLLFYSVGIGQISSEVPQNLSASRPQDRQFILSSKKLLLSDSGFYLCAWTNRDYEKLFFGSGTQLSVL.

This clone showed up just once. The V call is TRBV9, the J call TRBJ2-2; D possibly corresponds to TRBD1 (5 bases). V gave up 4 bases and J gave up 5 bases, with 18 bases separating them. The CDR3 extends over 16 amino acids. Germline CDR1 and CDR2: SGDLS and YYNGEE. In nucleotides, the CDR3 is TGTGCCAGCAGCCCACCTTCCTTAGGGGTGACCGGGGAGCTGTTTTTT. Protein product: CASSPPSLGVTGELFF.

The CDR3 reads CASRSSGQLYEQYF. The CDR3 DNA sequence: TGTGCCAGCAGGTCCTCGGGACAGCTCTACGAGCAGTACTTC. This chain links TRBV7-2 with TRBJ2-7, with 7 bases lining up with TRBD1. Losses at the gene ends were 6 bases for V and 3 bases for J; bases not matched to a gene: 8. The CDR3 is 14 residues long. Per germline, CDR1 SGHTA and CDR2 FQGNSA. Based on the CDR3 plus reference TRBV7-2 and TRBJ2-7, the full variable domain is GAGVSQSPSNKVTEKGKDVELRCDPISGHTALYWYRQSLGQGLEFLIYFQGNSAPDKSGLPSDRFSAERTGGSVSTLTIQRTQQEDSAVYLCASRSSGQLYEQYFGPGTRLTVT.

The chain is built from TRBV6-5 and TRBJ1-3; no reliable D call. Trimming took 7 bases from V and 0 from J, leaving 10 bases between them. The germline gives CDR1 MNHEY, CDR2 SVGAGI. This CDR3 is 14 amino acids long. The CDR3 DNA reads TGTGCCAGCAAACTAGACTCCTCTGGAAACACCATATATTTT. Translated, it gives CASKLDSSGNTIYF.

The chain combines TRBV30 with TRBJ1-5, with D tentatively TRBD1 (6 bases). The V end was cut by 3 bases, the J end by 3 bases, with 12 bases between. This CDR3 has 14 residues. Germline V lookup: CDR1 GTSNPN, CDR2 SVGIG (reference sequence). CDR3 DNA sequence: TGTGCCTGGAGCCGAGGACAGTTCAATCAGCCCCAGCATTTT. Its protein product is CAWSRGQFNQPQHF.

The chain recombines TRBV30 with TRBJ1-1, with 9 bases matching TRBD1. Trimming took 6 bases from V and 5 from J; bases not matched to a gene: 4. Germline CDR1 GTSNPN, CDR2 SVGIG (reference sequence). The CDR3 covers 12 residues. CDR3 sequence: CACYRGRTEAFF. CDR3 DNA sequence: TGTGCCTGCTACAGGGGGCGGACTGAAGCTTTCTTT. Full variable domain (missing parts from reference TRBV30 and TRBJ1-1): SQTIHQWPATLVQPVGSPLSLECTVEGTSNPNLYWYRQAAGRGLQLLFYSVGIGQISSEVPQNLSASRPQDRQFILSSKKLLLSDSGFYLCACYRGRTEAFFGQGTRLTVV.

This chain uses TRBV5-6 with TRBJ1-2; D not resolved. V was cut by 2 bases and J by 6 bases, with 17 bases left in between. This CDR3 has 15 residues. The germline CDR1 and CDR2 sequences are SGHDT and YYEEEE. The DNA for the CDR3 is TGTGCCAGCAGCTTTCGGCAGGCGGGCCGGAATGGCTACACCTTC. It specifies CASSFRQAGRNGYTF.

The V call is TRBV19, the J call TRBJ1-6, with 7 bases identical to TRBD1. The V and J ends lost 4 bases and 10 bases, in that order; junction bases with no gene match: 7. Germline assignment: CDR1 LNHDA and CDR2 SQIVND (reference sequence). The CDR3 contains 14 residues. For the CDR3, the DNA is TGTGCCAGTAGTACCACAGGGGAAGGGTCACCCCTCCACTTT. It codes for CASSTTGEGSPLHF. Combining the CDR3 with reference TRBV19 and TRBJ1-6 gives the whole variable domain DGGITQSPKYLFRKEGQNVTLSCEQNLNHDAMYWYRQDPGQGLRLIYYSQIVNDFQKGDIAEGYSVSREKKESFPLTVTSAQKNPTAFYLCASSTTGEGSPLHFGNGTRLTVT.

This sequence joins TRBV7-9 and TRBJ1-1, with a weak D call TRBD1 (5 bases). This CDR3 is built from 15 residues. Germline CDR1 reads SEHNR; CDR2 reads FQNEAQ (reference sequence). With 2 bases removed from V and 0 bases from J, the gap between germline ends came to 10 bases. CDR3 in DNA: TGTGCCAGCAGCTTATGGAGGGGAATGAACACTGAAGCTTTCTTT. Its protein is CASSLWRGMNTEAFF.

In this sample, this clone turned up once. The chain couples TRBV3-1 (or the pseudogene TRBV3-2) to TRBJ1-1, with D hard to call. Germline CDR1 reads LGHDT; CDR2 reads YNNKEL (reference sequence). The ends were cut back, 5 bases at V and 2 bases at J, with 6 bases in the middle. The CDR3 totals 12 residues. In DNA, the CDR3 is TGTGCCAGCAGCTATATTAACACTGAAGCTTTCTTT. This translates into CASSYINTEAFF.

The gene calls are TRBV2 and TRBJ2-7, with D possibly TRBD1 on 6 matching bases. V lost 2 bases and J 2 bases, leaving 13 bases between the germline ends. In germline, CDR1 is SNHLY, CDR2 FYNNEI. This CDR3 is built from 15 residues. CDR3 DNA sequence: TGTGCCAGCAGTGAAAGGGGGACCGAAACCTACGAGCAGTACTTC. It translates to CASSERGTETYEQYF.

This chain's CDR3 is CASSPGLAVSSYNEQFF. The DNA for the CDR3 is TGTGCCAGCTCACCAGGTCTAGCGGTGAGCTCCTACAATGAGCAGTTCTTC. The chain joins TRBV18 to TRBJ2-1, with 7 positions matching TRBD2. Germline loops: CDR1 KGHSH, CDR2 LQKENI. Germline trimming cut 2 bases from V and 0 bases from J; bases unmatched to any gene: 7. This CDR3 has 17 residues.

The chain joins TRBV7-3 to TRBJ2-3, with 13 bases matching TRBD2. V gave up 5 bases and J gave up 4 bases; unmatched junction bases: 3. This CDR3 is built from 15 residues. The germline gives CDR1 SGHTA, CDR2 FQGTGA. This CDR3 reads CASSAGLAGADTQYF. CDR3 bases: TGTGCCAGCAGCGCCGGACTAGCGGGGGCAGATACGCAGTATTTT.

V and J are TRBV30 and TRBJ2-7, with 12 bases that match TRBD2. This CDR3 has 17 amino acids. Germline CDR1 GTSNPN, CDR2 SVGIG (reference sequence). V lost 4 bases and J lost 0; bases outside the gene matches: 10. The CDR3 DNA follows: TGTGCCTGGAAGGTCAGGACTAGCGGGACTATCTCCTACGAGCAGTACTTC. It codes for CAWKVRTSGTISYEQYF.

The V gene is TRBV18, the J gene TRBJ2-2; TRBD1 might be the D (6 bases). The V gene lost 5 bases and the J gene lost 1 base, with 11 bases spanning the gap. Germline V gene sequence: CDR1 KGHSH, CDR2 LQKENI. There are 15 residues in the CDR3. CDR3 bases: TGTGCCAGCTCAAAAGACAGGCTGAACACCGGGGAGCTGTTTTTT. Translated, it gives CASSKDRLNTGELFF.